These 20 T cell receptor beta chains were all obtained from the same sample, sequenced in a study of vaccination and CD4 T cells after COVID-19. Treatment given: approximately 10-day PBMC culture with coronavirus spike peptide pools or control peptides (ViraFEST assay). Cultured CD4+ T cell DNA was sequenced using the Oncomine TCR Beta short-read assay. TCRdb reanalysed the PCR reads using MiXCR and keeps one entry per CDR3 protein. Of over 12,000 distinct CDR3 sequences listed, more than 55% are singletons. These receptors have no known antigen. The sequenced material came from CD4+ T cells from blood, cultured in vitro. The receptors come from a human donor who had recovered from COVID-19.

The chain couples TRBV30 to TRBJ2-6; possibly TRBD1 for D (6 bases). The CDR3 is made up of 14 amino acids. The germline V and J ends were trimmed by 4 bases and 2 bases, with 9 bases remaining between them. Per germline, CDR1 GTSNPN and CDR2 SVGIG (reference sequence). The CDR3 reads CAWNAGAGANVLTF. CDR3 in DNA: TGTGCCTGGAATGCAGGGGCTGGGGCCAACGTCCTGACTTTC.

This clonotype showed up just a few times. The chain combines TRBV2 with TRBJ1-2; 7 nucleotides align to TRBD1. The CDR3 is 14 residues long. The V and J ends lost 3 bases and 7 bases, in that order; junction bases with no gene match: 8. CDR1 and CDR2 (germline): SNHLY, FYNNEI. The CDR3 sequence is CASSDRDRAVGYTF. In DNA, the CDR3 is TGTGCCAGCAGTGATAGAGACAGGGCGGTTGGCTACACCTTC.

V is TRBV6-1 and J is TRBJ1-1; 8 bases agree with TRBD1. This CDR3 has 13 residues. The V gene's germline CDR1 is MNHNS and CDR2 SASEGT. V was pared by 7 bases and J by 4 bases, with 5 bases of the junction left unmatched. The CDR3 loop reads CASTIDRGTEAFF. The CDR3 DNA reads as TGTGCCAGCACCATAGACAGGGGCACTGAAGCTTTCTTT.

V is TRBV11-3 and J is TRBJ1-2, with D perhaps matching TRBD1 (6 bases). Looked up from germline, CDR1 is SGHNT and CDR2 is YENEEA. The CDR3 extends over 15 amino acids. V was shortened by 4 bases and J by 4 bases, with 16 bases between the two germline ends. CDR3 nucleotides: TGTGCCAGCAGCTCCGCCTCAGGGGATAGCTATGGCTACACCTTC. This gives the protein CASSSASGDSYGYTF. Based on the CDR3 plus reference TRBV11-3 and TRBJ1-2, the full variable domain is EAGVVQSPRYKIIEKKQPVAFWCNPISGHNTLYWYLQNLGQGPELLIRYENEEAVDDSQLPKDRFSAERLKGVDSTLKIQPAELGDSAVYLCASSSASGDSYGYTFGSGTRLTVV.

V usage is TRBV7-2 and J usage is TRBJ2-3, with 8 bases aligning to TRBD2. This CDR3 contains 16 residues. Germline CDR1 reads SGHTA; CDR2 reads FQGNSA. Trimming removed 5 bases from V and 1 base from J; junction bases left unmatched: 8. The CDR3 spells CASSRRGGGGTDTQYF. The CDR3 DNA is TGTGCCAGCAGCCGCCGGGGGGGAGGGGGCACAGATACGCAGTATTTT.

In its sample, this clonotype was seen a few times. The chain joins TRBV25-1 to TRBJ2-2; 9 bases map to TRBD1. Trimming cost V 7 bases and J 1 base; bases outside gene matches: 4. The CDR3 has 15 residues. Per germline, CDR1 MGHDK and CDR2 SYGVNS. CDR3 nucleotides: TGTGCCAGCACCGGACAGGGGAAGAACACCGGGGAGCTGTTTTTT. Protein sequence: CASTGQGKNTGELFF.

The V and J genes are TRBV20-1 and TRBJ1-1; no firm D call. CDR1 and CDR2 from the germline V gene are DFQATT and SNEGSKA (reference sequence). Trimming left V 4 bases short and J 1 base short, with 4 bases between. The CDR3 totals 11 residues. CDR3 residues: CSAMKNTEAFF. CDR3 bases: TGCAGTGCTATGAAGAACACTGAAGCTTTCTTT.

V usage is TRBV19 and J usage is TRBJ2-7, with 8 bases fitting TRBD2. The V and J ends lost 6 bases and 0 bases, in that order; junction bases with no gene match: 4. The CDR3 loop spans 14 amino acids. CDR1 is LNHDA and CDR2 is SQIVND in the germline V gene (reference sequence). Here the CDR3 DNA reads TGTGCCAGTAGCTCCGGGACTAGCTCCTACGAGCAGTACTTC. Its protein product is CASSSGTSSYEQYF.

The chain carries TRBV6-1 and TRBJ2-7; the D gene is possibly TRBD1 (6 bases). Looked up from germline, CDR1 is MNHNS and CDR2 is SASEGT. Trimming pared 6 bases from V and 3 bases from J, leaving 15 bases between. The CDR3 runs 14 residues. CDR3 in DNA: TGTGCCAGCAGAACCGGGACACCTCTCTACGAGCAGTACTTC. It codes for CASRTGTPLYEQYF.

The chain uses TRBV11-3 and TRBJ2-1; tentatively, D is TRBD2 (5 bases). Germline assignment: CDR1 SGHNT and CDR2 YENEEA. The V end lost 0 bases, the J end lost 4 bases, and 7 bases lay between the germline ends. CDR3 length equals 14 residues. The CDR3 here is CASSLEGGYNEQFF. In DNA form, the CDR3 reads TGTGCCAGCAGCTTAGAGGGCGGGTACAATGAGCAGTTCTTC.

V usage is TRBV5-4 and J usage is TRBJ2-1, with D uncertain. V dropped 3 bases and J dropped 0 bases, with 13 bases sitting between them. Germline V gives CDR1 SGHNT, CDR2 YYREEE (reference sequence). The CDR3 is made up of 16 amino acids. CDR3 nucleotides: TGTGCCAGCAGCTCGGCAGGCAGTGGCTCCTACAATGAGCAGTTCTTC. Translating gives CASSSAGSGSYNEQFF. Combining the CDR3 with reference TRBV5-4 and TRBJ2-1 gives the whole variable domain ETGVTQSPTHLIKTRGQQVTLRCSSQSGHNTVSWYQQALGQGPQFIFQYYREEENGRGNFPPRFSGLQFPNYSSELNVNALELDDSALYLCASSSAGSGSYNEQFFGPGTRLTVL.

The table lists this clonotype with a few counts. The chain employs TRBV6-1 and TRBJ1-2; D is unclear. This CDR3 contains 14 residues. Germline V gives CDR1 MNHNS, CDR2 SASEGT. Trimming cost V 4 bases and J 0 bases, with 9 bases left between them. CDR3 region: CASSATDANYGYTF. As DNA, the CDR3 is TGTGCCAGCAGTGCGACGGACGCTAACTATGGCTACACCTTC.

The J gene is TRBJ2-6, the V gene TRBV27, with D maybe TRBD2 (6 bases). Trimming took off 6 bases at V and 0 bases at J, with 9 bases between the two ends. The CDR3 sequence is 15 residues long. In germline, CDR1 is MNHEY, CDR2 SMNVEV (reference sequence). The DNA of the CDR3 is TGTGCCAGCAGGCGGGGAAGCTCTGGGGCCAACGTCCTGACTTTC. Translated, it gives CASRRGSSGANVLTF.

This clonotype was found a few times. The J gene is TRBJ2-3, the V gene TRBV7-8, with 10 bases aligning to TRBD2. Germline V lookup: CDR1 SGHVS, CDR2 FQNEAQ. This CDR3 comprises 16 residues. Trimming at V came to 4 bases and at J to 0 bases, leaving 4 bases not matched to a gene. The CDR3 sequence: CASSSPTSGSTDTQYF. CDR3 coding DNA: TGTGCCAGCAGCTCCCCGACTAGCGGGAGCACAGATACGCAGTATTTT.

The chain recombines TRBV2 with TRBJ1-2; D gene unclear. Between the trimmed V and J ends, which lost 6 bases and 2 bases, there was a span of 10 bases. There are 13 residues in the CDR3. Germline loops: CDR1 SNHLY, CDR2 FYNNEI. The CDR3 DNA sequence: TGTGCCAGCAGGCAGACCGAAAACTATGGCTACACCTTC. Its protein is CASRQTENYGYTF.

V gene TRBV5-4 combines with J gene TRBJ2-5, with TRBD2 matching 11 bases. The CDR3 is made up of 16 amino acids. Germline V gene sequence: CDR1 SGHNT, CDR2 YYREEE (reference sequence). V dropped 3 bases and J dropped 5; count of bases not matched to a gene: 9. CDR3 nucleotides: TGTGCCAGCAGCTCCTTAGCGGGAGGGCCGAGGGAGACCCAGTACTTC. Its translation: CASSSLAGGPRETQYF.

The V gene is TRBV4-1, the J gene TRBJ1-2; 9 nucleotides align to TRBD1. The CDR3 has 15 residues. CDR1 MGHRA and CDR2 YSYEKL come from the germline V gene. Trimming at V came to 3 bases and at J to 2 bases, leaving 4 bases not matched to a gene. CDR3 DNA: TGCGCCAGCAGCCAGGGGGACAGGGAAAACTATGGCTACACCTTC. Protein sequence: CASSQGDRENYGYTF.

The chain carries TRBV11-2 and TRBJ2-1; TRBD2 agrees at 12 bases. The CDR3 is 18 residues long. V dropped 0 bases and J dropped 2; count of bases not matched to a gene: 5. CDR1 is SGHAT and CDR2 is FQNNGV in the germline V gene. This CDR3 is CASSLDWASGGAYNEQFF. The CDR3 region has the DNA TGTGCCAGCAGCTTAGATTGGGCTAGCGGGGGGGCCTACAATGAGCAGTTCTTC.

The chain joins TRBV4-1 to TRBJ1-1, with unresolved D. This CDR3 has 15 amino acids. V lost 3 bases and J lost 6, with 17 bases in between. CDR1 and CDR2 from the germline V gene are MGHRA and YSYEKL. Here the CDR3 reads CASSHPSRGSPEAFF. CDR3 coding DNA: TGCGCCAGCAGCCACCCTTCACGGGGTAGCCCTGAAGCTTTCTTT.

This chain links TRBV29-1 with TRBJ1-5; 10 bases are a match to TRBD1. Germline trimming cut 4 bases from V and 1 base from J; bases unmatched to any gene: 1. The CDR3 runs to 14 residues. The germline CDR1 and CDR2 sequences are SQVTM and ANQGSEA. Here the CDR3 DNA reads TGCAGCGTTGGACAGGGGGCAAGCAATCAGCCCCAGCATTTT. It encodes CSVGQGASNQPQHF.